Each of the 11 T cell receptor beta chains below was sequenced from the same sample in a study of CD8 T cells in Susac syndrome. Reverse transcription of about 0.45 to 1 ug RNA was performed with random hexamers. TCRdb re-analysed the immunoSEQ multiplex PCR reads in MiXCR, keeping a single row per CDR3 protein. The table lists about 210,000 distinct CDR3 sequences, roughly 96% of them singletons, with 0.08% to 0.095% in the top ten. Sequenced material: CD4+ T cells from PBMCs. Receptor source: a human donor with multiple sclerosis.

This rearrangement joins TRBV25-1 to TRBJ2-1, with D uncertain. This CDR3 spans 11 amino acids. From germline, CDR1 is MGHDK and CDR2 SYGVNS. The V end was cut by 8 bases, the J end by 10 bases, with 12 bases between. The CDR3 loop reads CASGPLTEQFF. The DNA for the CDR3 is TGTGCCAGCGGACCTTTGACAGAGCAGTTCTTC.

In the case of this clonotype: The junction shows a germline mismatch at one end, possibly a read error. The chain uses TRBV7-7 and TRBJ2-5, with TRBD2 matching 7 bases. Germline values: CDR1 SSHAT, CDR2 FNYEAQ (reference sequence). CDR3 length: 16 residues. The CDR3 region is CASSSSLGGSLETQYF. CDR3 nucleotides: TGTGCTAGCAGCTCGTCCCTCGGCGGGAGTTTAGAGACCCAGTACTTC.

This chain joins TRBV20-1 and TRBJ2-7; the match to TRBD2 covers 7 bases. Germline values: CDR1 DFQATT, CDR2 SNEGSKA (reference sequence). Germline trimming cut 4 bases from V and 3 bases from J; bases unmatched to any gene: 9. There are 14 residues in the CDR3. CDR3 in DNA: TGCAGTGCTACCGAAGCTAGCGGATTCTACGAGCAGTACTTC. Translation gives CSATEASGFYEQYF.

J is TRBJ1-5 and V is TRBV24-1; D is ambiguous. Germline V CDR1 and CDR2: KGHDR, SFDVKD. This CDR3 is built from 12 residues. V was trimmed by 3 bases and J by 7 bases, leaving 6 bases between them. In DNA form, the CDR3 reads TGTGCCACCAGTGATCTGGGGCAGCCCCAGCATTTT. Translation: CATSDLGQPQHF.

The V gene is TRBV29-1, the J gene TRBJ2-5; D unclear. With 4 bases removed from V and 4 bases from J, the gap between germline ends came to 10 bases. The CDR3 sequence is 12 residues long. The germline CDR1 and CDR2 sequences are SQVTM and ANQGSEA. DNA for the CDR3: TGCAGCGTTGGGCAGGTCGTAGAGACCCAGTACTTC. Amino acids: CSVGQVVETQYF.

The chain links TRBV4-2 to TRBJ2-1; possible D gene TRBD2, 6 bases. This CDR3 is built from 14 residues. V shed 10 bases and J shed 0 bases, with 13 bases lying between them. Germline V lookup: CDR1 LGHNA, CDR2 YNFKEQ. The CDR3 loop is CATKVAVSYNEQFF. DNA for the CDR3: TGTGCCACCAAGGTAGCGGTCTCCTACAATGAGCAGTTCTTC.

The J gene is TRBJ2-7, the V gene TRBV29-1, with TRBD2 identical over 12 bases. Germline trimming cut 5 bases from V and 2 bases from J; bases unmatched to any gene: 4. The CDR3 has 14 amino acids. Germline CDR1 is SQVTM and CDR2 is ANQGSEA. DNA for the CDR3: TGCAGCGTTCTCGGACTAGCGGGGCCCTACGAGCAGTACTTC. Translation: CSVLGLAGPYEQYF.

This chain links TRBV28 with TRBJ1-2; a possible D gene is TRBD1 (6 bases). CDR3 length: 15 amino acids. V was shortened by 0 bases and J by 2 bases, with 10 bases between the two germline ends. The germline V gene encodes CDR1 MDHEN and CDR2 SYDVKM. DNA for the CDR3: TGTGCCAGCAGTTTATGGAAGGGGGGCAACTATGGCTACACCTTC. Protein: CASSLWKGGNYGYTF.

CDR3 in DNA: TGTGCCTGGAGTGTACGGGGCTACGAGCAGTACTTC. It is translated as CAWSVRGYEQYF. The chain employs TRBV30 and TRBJ2-7, with D tentatively TRBD2 (5 bases). This CDR3 is built from 12 residues. V was clipped by 0 bases and J by 3 bases, with 6 bases between them. CDR1 GTSNPN and CDR2 SVGIG come from the germline V gene (reference sequence).

This chain joins TRBV12-3 or TRBV12-4 and TRBJ2-3; D is perhaps TRBD1 (6 bases). V was pared by 6 bases and J by 2 bases, with 21 bases between. There are 17 residues in the CDR3. The CDR3 nucleotides are TGTGCCAGCAGCCCCGGGACACTAAGGGGGTCCACAGATACGCAGTATTTT. It is translated as CASSPGTLRGSTDTQYF.

The rearrangement uses TRBV29-1 and TRBJ1-6; 8 bases line up with TRBD1. Germline V gene sequence: CDR1 SQVTM, CDR2 ANQGSEA. The CDR3 is 13 amino acids. J lost 7 bases, V lost 5 bases, and 4 bases had no gene match. The CDR3 region is CSVRDRQNSPLHF. CDR3 DNA: TGCAGCGTTCGGGACAGGCAGAATTCACCCCTCCACTTT.